The 15 T cell receptor beta chains below come from one sample, sequenced in a study of metastatic and nonmetastatic thyroid tumors. All patients were treatment-naive before thyroid surgery. With MiXCR, TCRdb called clones anew from the PCR reads. Of around 61,000 clones in the sample, roughly 29% are singletons; the top ten hold about a sixth. The sequenced sample consisted of blood. The receptors here all came from a female donor with papillary thyroid cancer or a benign thyroid nodule (not recorded which). Some clones in this sample may be carry-over from other donors' samples.

This clone occurred many times. The rearrangement links TRBV11-3 to TRBJ2-7, with 11 bases identical to TRBD1. V was pared by 5 bases and J by 4 bases, with 4 bases of the junction left unmatched. Germline V gene sequence: CDR1 SGHNT, CDR2 YENEEA. The CDR3 is 14 residues long. The CDR3 sequence: CASSDRDRGYEQYF. The CDR3 coding sequence is TGTGCCAGCAGCGACCGGGACAGGGGGTACGAGCAGTACTTC. Variable domain in full (rest from reference TRBV11-3 and TRBJ2-7): EAGVVQSPRYKIIEKKQPVAFWCNPISGHNTLYWYLQNLGQGPELLIRYENEEAVDDSQLPKDRFSAERLKGVDSTLKIQPAELGDSAVYLCASSDRDRGYEQYFGPGTRLTVT.

This clone was counted only a few times. The V call is TRBV6-1, the J call TRBJ2-7; either TRBD1 or TRBD2 may fit D (7 bases each). Trimming cost V 3 bases and J 7 bases, with 10 bases left between them. Germline V gene sequence: CDR1 MNHNS, CDR2 SASEGT. The CDR3 totals 12 residues. The CDR3 DNA reads TGTGCCAGCAGTGATCAGGGGGGGGAGCAGTACTTC. It specifies CASSDQGGEQYF.

The rearrangement links TRBV20-1 to TRBJ2-7, with 10 bases fitting TRBD2. Trimming cost V 5 bases and J 5 bases; bases outside gene matches: 12. The CDR3 length is 15 residues. Germline lookup yields CDR1 DFQATT and CDR2 SNEGSKA (reference sequence). CDR3 loop: CSAGPASGSTHEQYF. Here the CDR3 DNA reads TGCAGTGCTGGGCCGGCTAGCGGGAGTACCCACGAGCAGTACTTC.

In DNA, the CDR3 is TGCGCCAGCAGCGTCCGACTAGCGGCACTGGCCTACAATGAGCAGTTCTTC. The encoded protein is CASSVRLAALAYNEQFF. The J gene is TRBJ2-1, the V gene TRBV4-3; 9 nucleotides align to TRBD2. Germline V CDR1 and CDR2: LGHNA, YSLEER. Trimming took 5 bases from V and 2 from J; bases not matched to a gene: 10. The CDR3 is 17 residues long.

This clone was found many times. V usage is TRBV9 and J usage is TRBJ1-2; D is unclear. Germline lookup yields CDR1 SGDLS and CDR2 YYNGEE. This CDR3 contains 16 residues. The V end lost 0 bases, the J end lost 5 bases, and 17 bases lay between the germline ends. CDR3 in amino acids: CASSVDPAGNLYGYTF. CDR3 nucleotide sequence: TGTGCCAGCAGCGTAGACCCCGCCGGGAATCTATATGGCTACACCTTC.

This clone was seen only a few times. This chain links TRBV28 with TRBJ1-2, with 7 bases fitting TRBD1. The CDR3 has 14 residues. The germline CDR1 and CDR2 sequences are MDHEN and SYDVKM. The J segment lost 3 bases and the V segment lost 1 base, leaving 2 bases of the junction unmatched. CDR3 bases: TGTGCCAGCAGTTTATATACAGGGGACTATGGCTACACCTTC. It encodes CASSLYTGDYGYTF.

This clone was observed a few times. The rearrangement links TRBV6-5 to TRBJ1-6, with D unclear. V was pared by 2 bases and J by 8 bases, with 13 bases between. This CDR3 comprises 15 residues. Germline V gene data show CDR1 as MNHEY and CDR2 as SVGAGI. The chain's CDR3 is CASSYRSPRDSPLHF. The DNA of the CDR3 is TGTGCCAGCAGTTACCGGTCCCCTAGGGATTCACCCCTCCACTTT.

J is TRBJ2-3 and V is TRBV11-2; D may be TRBD2 (5 bases). Germline values: CDR1 SGHAT, CDR2 FQNNGV. The CDR3 extends over 16 amino acids. V was trimmed by 5 bases and J by 6 bases, leaving 21 bases between them. CDR3 protein: CASSPSLQEVTDTQYF. The CDR3 nucleotides are TGTGCCAGCAGCCCCTCCCTGCAGGAGGTAACGGATACGCAGTATTTT.

This clone was seen a few times. A much larger clone sits a single nucleotide away, making a read error possible. The rearrangement links TRBV6-6 to TRBJ2-7; 7 bases line up with TRBD2. Germline V CDR1 and CDR2: MNHNY, SVGAGI (reference sequence). The CDR3 has 16 residues. V trimming: 0 bases; J trimming: 5 bases; junction bases outside the gene matches: 10. The CDR3, as DNA: TGTGCCAGCAGTTACTCTCGTACTAGCGTGAGCAACGAGCAGTACTTC. It translates to CASSYSRTSVSNEQYF.

This clone turned up a few times. The chain has TRBV7-3 and TRBJ2-3, with D hard to call. The length of the CDR3 is 12 residues. Germline values: CDR1 SGHTA, CDR2 FQGTGA. Trimming took 5 bases from V and 4 from J, leaving 7 bases between them. The CDR3 spells CASSLSPDTQYF. The CDR3 region has the DNA TGTGCCAGCAGCCTCTCCCCAGATACGCAGTATTTT.

This sequence joins TRBV9 and TRBJ2-7; D not certain. In germline, CDR1 is SGDLS, CDR2 YYNGEE. V was pared by 4 bases and J by 4 bases, with 12 bases between. This CDR3 region has 13 residues. CDR3 nucleotide sequence: TGTGCCAGCAGCTCCGTCCCTTGGTACGAGCAGTACTTC. Protein product: CASSSVPWYEQYF. Using reference TRBV9 and TRBJ2-7 for the parts outside the CDR3, the full variable domain is DSGVTQTPKHLITATGQRVTLRCSPRSGDLSVYWYQQSLDQGLQFLIQYYNGEERAKGNILERFSAQQFPDLHSELNLSSLELGDSALYFCASSSVPWYEQYFGPGTRLTVT.

The CDR3 here is CASSRTSGALGNEQFF. DNA for the CDR3: TGTGCCAGTAGTAGAACTAGCGGGGCTTTAGGGAATGAGCAGTTCTTC. The chain carries TRBV19 and TRBJ2-1; 10 bases match TRBD2. J was trimmed by 7 bases and V by 4 bases; bases with no gene match: 10. Per the germline V gene, CDR1 is LNHDA and CDR2 is SQIVND (reference sequence). The CDR3 is 16 residues long.

The V gene is TRBV6-4, the J gene TRBJ2-1; the D gene is possibly TRBD2 (6 bases). CDR1 is MRHNA and CDR2 is SNTAGT in the germline V gene. The CDR3 consists of 13 residues. V dropped 5 bases and J dropped 10 bases, with 15 bases sitting between them. The CDR3, as DNA: TGTGCCAGCAGTTATGTGAATGCGGGGGAGCAGTTCTTC. As protein: CASSYVNAGEQFF.

This clone was observed many times. The chain couples TRBV6-1 to TRBJ2-7; maybe TRBD1 (5 bases). Looked up from germline, CDR1 is MNHNS and CDR2 is SASEGT. The CDR3 loop spans 15 amino acids. V was clipped by 6 bases and J by 3 bases, with 18 bases between them. CDR3 sequence (DNA): TGTGCCAGCAGGGCCCCAGGGTTCGGTATCTACGAGCAGTACTTC. Amino acid sequence: CASRAPGFGIYEQYF.

This sequence joins TRBV11-2 and TRBJ2-7; perhaps TRBD1 as D (6 bases). Germline V gene sequence: CDR1 SGHAT, CDR2 FQNNGV. The CDR3 has 17 residues. V gave up 1 base and J gave up 2 bases, with 18 bases separating them. The CDR3 sequence: CASSLGGLGPWTYEQYF. As DNA, the CDR3 is TGTGCCAGCAGCTTAGGGGGGCTGGGCCCATGGACCTACGAGCAGTACTTC.